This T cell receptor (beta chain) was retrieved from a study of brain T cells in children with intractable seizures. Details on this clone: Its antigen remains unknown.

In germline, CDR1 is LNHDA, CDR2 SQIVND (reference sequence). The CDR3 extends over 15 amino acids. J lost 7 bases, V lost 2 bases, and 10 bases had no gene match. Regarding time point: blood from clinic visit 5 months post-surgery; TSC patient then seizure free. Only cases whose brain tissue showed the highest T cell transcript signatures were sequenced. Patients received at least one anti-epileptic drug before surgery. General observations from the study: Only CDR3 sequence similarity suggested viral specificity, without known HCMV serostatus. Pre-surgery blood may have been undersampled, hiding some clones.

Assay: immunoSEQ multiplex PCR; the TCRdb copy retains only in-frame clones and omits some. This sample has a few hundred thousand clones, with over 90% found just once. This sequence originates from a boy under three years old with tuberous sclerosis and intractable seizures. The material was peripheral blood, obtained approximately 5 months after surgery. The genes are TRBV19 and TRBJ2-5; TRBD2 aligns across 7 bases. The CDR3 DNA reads TGTGCCAGTAGTATAATCCCCGCGGGAGAAGGGACCCAGTACTTC. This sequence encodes CASSIIPAGEGTQYF. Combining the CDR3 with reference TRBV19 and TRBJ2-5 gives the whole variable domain DGGITQSPKYLFRKEGQNVTLSCEQNLNHDAMYWYRQDPGQGLRLIYYSQIVNDFQKGDIAEGYSVSREKKESFPLTVTSAQKNPTAFYLCASSIIPAGEGTQYFGPGTRLLVL.